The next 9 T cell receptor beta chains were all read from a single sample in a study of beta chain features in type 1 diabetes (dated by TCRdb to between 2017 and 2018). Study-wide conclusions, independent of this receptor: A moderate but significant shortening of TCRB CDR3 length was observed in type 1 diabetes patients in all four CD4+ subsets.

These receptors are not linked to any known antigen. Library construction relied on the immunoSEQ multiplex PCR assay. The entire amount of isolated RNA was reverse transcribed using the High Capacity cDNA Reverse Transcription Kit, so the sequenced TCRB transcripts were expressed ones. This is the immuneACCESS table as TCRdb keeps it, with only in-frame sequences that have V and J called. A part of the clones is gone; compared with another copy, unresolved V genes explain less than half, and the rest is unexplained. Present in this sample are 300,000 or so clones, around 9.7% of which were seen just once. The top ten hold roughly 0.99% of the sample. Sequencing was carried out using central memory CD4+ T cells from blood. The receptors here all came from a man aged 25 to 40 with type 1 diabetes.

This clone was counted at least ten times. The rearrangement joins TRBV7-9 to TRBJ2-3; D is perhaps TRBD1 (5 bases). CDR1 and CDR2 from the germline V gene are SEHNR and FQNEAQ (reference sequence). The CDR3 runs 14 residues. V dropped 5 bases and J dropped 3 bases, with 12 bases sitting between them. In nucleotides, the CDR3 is TGTGCCAGCAGCCAATCGACAGCAACAGATACGCAGTATTTT. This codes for CASSQSTATDTQYF.

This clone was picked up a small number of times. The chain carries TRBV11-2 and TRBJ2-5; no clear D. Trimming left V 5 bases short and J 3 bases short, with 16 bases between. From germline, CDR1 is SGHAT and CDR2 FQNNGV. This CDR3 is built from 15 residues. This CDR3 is CASSPRGLSEETQYF. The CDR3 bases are TGTGCCAGCAGCCCTCGTGGATTATCCGAAGAGACCCAGTACTTC.

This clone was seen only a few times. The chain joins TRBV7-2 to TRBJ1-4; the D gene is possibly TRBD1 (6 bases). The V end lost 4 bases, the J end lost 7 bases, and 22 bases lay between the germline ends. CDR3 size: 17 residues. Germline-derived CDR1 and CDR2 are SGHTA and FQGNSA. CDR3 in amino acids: CASSSYMVQGIGEKLFF. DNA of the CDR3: TGTGCCAGCAGCTCCTATATGGTACAGGGTATCGGTGAAAAACTGTTTTTT.

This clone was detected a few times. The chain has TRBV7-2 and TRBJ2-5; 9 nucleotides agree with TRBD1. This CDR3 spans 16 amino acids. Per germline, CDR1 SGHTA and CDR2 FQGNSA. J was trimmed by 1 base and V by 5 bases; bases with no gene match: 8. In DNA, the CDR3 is TGTGCCAGCAGCCGGACCGGGACAGGGTTCCAAGAGACCCAGTACTTC. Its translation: CASSRTGTGFQETQYF.

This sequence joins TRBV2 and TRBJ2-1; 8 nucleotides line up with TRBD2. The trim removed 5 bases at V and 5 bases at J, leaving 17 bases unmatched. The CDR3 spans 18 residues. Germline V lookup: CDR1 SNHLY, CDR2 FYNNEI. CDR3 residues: CASSLGLATPSFNNEQFF. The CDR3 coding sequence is TGTGCCAGCAGTTTAGGACTAGCCACCCCTTCCTTTAACAATGAGCAGTTCTTC.

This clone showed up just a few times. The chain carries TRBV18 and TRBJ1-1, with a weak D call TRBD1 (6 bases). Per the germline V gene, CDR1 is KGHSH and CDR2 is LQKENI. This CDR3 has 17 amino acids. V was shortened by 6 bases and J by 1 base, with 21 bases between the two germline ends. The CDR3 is CASSPLGASGPNTEAFF. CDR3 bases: TGTGCCAGCTCCCCGCTGGGGGCCAGCGGGCCGAACACTGAAGCTTTCTTT.

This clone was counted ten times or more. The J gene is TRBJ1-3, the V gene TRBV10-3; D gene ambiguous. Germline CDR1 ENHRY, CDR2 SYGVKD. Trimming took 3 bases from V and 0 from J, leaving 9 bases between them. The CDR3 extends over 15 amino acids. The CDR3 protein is CAISEGRSSGNTIYF. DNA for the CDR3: TGTGCCATCAGTGAAGGCCGCAGCTCTGGAAACACCATATATTTT.

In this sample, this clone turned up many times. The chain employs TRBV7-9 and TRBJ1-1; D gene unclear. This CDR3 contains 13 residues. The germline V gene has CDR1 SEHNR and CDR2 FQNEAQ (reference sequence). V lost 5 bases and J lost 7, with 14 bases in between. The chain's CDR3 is CASSAGPGSEAFF. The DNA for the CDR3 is TGTGCCAGCAGCGCCGGCCCTGGGAGTGAAGCTTTCTTT.

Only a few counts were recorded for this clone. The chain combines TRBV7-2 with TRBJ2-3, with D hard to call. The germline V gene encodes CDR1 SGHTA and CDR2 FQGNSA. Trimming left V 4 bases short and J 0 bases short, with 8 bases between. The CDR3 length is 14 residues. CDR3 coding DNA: TGTGCCAGCAGCTATGGTCTAAGCACAGATACGCAGTATTTT. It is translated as CASSYGLSTDTQYF.